This is a list of T cell receptor beta chains from one sample in a study of blood T cell repertoires in COVID-19. Here immunoSEQ multiplex PCR was the method, and the copy in TCRdb shows in-frame clones only, minus some. The sample holds some 70,000 clones; roughly 90% are singletons and the top ten take 6% to 7.5%. The sample consisted of peripheral blood. Source of these receptors: a man between 35 and 55 years old with COVID-19, enrolled during active disease. Each CDR3 is given without its conserved first and last residue.

j_call v_call cdr3_aa
TRBJ2-5 TRBV27 ASRNGLAATQY
TRBJ2-1 TRBV29-1 SVSVAGQGDEQF
TRBJ2-5 TRBV9 ASSTGGAQETQY
TRBJ2-7 TRBV9 ASSVETRGSGSSYEQY
TRBJ1-3 TRBV21-1 ASSKVPSRVEGNTIY
TRBJ2-3 TRBV18 ASSPPALSTDTQY
TRBJ2-3 TRBV10-3 AIRGGDLLTDTQY
TRBJ1-1 TRBV3-1/TRBV3-2 ASSRVQGVTEAF
TRBJ2-7 TRBV6-5 ASRQTSPQYEQY
TRBJ2-5 TRBV11-2 ASSLSASGGQETQY